The 8 T cell receptor beta chains below come from one sample, sequenced in a study of early T cells in non-severe SARS-CoV-2 infection. TCRdb independently ran MiXCR on the 5' RACE reads; one entry per CDR3 protein. The sample holds 90,000 to 130,000 distinct CDR3 sequences, 12% seen once. The sample comprised whole blood. The receptors stem from an adult who was a healthcare worker with PCR-confirmed SARS-CoV-2 infection or an uninfected control (not recorded which).

This clonotype occurred a few times. The J gene is TRBJ2-7, the V gene TRBV28; tentative D call: TRBD1 (6 bases). CDR1 is MDHEN and CDR2 is SYDVKM in the germline V gene. This CDR3 comprises 14 residues. V was trimmed by 1 base and J by 2 bases, leaving 9 bases between them. The CDR3 protein is CASSLYPGAYEQYF. In nucleotides, the CDR3 is TGTGCCAGCAGTTTATACCCAGGGGCCTACGAGCAGTACTTC.

This clonotype was picked up a small number of times. The V gene is TRBV5-5, the J gene TRBJ1-3, with TRBD1 as a possible D gene (5 bases). The CDR3 covers 14 residues. Germline V gene sequence: CDR1 SGHKS, CDR2 YYEKEE (reference sequence). The ends were cut back, 4 bases at V and 2 bases at J, with 10 bases in the middle. The CDR3 DNA follows: TGTGCCAGCAGCCCCCCGACAGCTGGAAACACCATATATTTT. It translates to CASSPPTAGNTIYF.

V usage is TRBV7-2 and J usage is TRBJ2-1; D remains ambiguous. CDR1 is SGHTA, CDR2 FQGNSA, per germline. V was clipped by 7 bases and J by 9 bases, with 16 bases between them. The CDR3 contains 13 residues. CDR3 protein: CASKPFGWSEQFF. The CDR3, as DNA: TGTGCCAGCAAACCGTTCGGGTGGAGTGAGCAGTTCTTC.

This clonotype has more than one count but fewer than ten. DNA for the CDR3: TGTGCCAGCAGTCAACAGGGGTGGACTGAAGCTTTCTTT. This codes for CASSQQGWTEAFF. The rearrangement joins TRBV12-3 or TRBV12-4 to TRBJ1-1; 7 bases fit TRBD1. This CDR3 is 13 amino acids long. J was trimmed by 5 bases and V by 5 bases; bases with no gene match: 5.

This clonotype has more than one count but fewer than ten. This chain links TRBV10-3 with TRBJ1-4; the match to TRBD1 covers 8 bases. CDR1 is ENHRY, CDR2 SYGVKD, per germline. The CDR3 has 14 residues. V was pared by 5 bases and J by 7 bases, with 6 bases of the junction left unmatched. CDR3 in DNA: TGTGCCATCAGTCCCGGACAGGGACGTGAAAAACTGTTTTTT. Translation: CAISPGQGREKLFF.

Only a few counts were recorded for this clonotype. The chain has TRBV10-3 and TRBJ2-5; D could derive from TRBD1 or TRBD2 (5 bases each). Trimming took 6 bases from V and 2 from J, leaving 13 bases between them. The CDR3 has 14 amino acids. CDR1 is ENHRY and CDR2 is SYGVKD in the germline V gene. The CDR3 loop is CAISPRGSQETQYF. The DNA of the CDR3 is TGTGCCATCAGCCCCCGGGGCAGTCAAGAGACCCAGTACTTC.

The chain combines TRBV5-1 with TRBJ2-5; tentatively, D is TRBD1 (5 bases). Germline V CDR1 and CDR2: SGHRS, YFSETQ. Deletions cut 0 bases from V and 5 bases from J, with 14 bases between. The CDR3 totals 15 residues. The CDR3 DNA sequence: TGCGCCAGCAGCTTGGCCGCCGCTAACAGGGAGACCCAGTACTTC. Protein: CASSLAAANRETQYF.

This clonotype was recorded a few times. This chain links TRBV4-2 with TRBJ2-7; D unclear. In germline, CDR1 is LGHNA, CDR2 YNFKEQ. V shed 3 bases and J shed 4 bases, with 7 bases lying between them. The CDR3 loop spans 12 amino acids. CDR3 residues: CASSHVGYEQYF. The CDR3 region has the DNA TGTGCCAGCAGCCACGTGGGGTACGAGCAGTACTTC.